This T cell receptor (beta chain) was documented in a study of CD4 and CD8 cells across lung adenocarcinoma regions. Germline V gene lookup returns CDR1 WSHSY and CDR2 SAAADI. This CDR3 spans 13 amino acids. V shed 8 bases, J shed 5 bases, and the junction held 8 bases outside the gene matches. TCRdb processed the PCR reads anew with MiXCR; each CDR3 protein has one entry. Of about 6,700 distinct CDR3 sequences in the sample, approximately 49% were seen once. The patients had localized lung adenocarcinoma, a non-small cell subtype. This clonotype was detected a few times. V usage is TRBV10-2 and J usage is TRBJ2-5; 7 bases align to TRBD2. Sequencing used CD8+ T cells from the center of a lung tumor. This receptor was obtained from a female donor with lung adenocarcinoma. The CD4 and CD8 labels of this study may be unreliable. The CDR3 spells CASASLGGETQYF. In nucleotides, the CDR3 is TGCGCCAGCGCTTCGTTGGGGGGGGAGACCCAGTACTTC.